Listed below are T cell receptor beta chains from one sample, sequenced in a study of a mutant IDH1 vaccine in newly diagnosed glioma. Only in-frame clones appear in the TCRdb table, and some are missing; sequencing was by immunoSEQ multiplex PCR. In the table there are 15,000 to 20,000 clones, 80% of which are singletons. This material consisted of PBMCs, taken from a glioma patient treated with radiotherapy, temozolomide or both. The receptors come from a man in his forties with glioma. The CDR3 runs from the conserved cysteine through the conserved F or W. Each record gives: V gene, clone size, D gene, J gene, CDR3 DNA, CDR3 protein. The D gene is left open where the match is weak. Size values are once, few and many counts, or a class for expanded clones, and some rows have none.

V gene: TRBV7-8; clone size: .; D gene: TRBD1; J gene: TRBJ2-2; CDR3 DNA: TGTGCCAGCAGCCCCCCGCCAGGGGGCGCCGTCGGGGAGCTGTTTTTT; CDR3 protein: CASSPPPGGAVGELFF
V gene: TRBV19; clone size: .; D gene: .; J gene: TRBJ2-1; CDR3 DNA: TGTGCCAGTAGTATAGTAAACTCCAATGAGCAGTTCTTC; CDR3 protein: CASSIVNSNEQFF
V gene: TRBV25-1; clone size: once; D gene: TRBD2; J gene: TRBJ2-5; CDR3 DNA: TGTGCCAGTCGACTCTCTAGCGGGAGACAAGAGACCCAGTACTTC; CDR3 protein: CASRLSSGRQETQYF
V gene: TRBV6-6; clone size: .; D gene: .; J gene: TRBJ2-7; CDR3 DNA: TGTGCCAGCAGACCGACAGGCACTTTCGAGGAGCAGTACTTC; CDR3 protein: CASRPTGTFEEQYF
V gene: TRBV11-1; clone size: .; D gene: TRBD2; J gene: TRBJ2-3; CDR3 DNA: TGTGCCAGCAGCATAAGGACACTAGCGGGACTAGATACGCAGTATTTT; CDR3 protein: CASSIRTLAGLDTQYF
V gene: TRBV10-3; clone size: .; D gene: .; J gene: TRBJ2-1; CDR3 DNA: TGTGCCATCAGTGCAGCCAATGAGCAGTTCTTC; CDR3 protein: CAISAANEQFF
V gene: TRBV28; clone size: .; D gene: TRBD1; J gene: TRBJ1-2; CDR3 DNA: TGTGCCAGCACCGAACCGGGACAGGGGGCGATCGATGGCTACACCTTC; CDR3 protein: CASTEPGQGAIDGYTF
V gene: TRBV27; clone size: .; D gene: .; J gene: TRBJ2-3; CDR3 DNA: TGTGCCAGCAGTTTCCGGGAGAACACAGATACGCAGTATTTT; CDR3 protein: CASSFRENTDTQYF
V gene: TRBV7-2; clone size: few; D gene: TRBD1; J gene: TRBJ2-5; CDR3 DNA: TGTGCCAGCACCCCTAATAGGGGGCCCCAAGAGACCCAGTACTTC; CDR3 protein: CASTPNRGPQETQYF
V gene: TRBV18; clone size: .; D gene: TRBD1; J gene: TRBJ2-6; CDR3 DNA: TGTGCCAGCTCCGGGACAGGGGTCGGTGGGGCCAACGTCCTGACTTTC; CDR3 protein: CASSGTGVGGANVLTF
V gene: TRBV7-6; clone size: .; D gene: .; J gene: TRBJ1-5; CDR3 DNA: TGTGCCAGCAGCTCAGGGGAAAATCAGCCCCAGCATTTT; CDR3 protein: CASSSGENQPQHF
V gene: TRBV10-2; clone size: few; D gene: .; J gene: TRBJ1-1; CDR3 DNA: TGCGCCAGCAGTGAAGTGTATAACACTGAAGCTTTCTTT; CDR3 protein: CASSEVYNTEAFF
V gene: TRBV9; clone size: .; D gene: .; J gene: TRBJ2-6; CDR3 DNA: TGTGCCAGCATGAGACAGGCCCTCTCTGGGGCCAACGTCCTGACTTTC; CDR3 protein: CASMRQALSGANVLTF
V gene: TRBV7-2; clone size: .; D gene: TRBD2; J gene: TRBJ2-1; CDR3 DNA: TGTGCCAGCAGCTTAAGTCTAGCGGTCTACAATGAGCAGTTCTTC; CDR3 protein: CASSLSLAVYNEQFF
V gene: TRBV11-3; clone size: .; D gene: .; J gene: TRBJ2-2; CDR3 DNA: TGTGCCAGCAGCTCCACAAGGGGTACCGGGGAGCTGTTTTTT; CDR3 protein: CASSSTRGTGELFF
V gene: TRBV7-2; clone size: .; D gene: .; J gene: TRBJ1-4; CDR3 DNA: TGTGCCAGCAGCTTAAGCGGAGAAAAACTGTTTTTT; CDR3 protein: CASSLSGEKLFF
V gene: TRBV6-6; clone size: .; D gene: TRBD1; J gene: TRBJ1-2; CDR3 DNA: TGTGCCAGCAGTTCCGCGGACAGGGGGGACGGCTACACCTTC; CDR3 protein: CASSSADRGDGYTF
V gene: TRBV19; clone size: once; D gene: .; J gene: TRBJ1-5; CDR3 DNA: TGTGCCAGTGATCGTCAAAGGGGGAAGAATCAGCCCCAGCATTTT; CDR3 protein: CASDRQRGKNQPQHF
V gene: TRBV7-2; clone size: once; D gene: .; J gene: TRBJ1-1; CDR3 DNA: TGTGCCAGCAGCTTTCATCTGAACACTGAAGCTTTCTTT; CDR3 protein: CASSFHLNTEAFF
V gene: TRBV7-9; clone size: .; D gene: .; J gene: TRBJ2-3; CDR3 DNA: TGTGCCAGCCGAAGAGCGGGTAACACAGATACGCAGTATTTT; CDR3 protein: CASRRAGNTDTQYF
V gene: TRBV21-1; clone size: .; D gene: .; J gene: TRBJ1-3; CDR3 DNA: TGTGCCAGCAGGCGGGGGGTTAAGAACACCATATATTTT; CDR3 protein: CASRRGVKNTIYF
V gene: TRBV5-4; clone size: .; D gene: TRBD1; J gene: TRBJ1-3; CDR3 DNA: TGTGCCAGCCAGAAGAGGGGGCCTGGAAACACCATATATTTT; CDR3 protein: CASQKRGPGNTIYF
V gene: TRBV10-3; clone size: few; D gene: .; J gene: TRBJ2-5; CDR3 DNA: TGTGCCATCAGAGCGGACACTACCCAAGAGACCCAGTACTTC; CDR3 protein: CAIRADTTQETQYF
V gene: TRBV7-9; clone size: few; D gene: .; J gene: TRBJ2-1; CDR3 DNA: TGTGCCAGCGAGAGGGACGTTTACAATGAGCAGTTCTTC; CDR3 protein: CASERDVYNEQFF
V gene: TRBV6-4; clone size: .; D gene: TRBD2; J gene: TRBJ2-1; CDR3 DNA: TGTGCCAGCAGTGAGGCGGGGGGCCAGAATGAGCAGTTCTTC; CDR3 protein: CASSEAGGQNEQFF
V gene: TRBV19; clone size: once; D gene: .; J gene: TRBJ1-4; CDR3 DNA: TGTGCCAGTAGTAGGACGGGGGGTAATGAAAAACTGTTTTTT; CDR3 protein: CASSRTGGNEKLFF
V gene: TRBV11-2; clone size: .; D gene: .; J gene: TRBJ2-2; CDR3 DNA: TGTGCCAGCAGGCCCGGGACTGCGTCCGGGGAGCTGTTTTTT; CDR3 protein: CASRPGTASGELFF
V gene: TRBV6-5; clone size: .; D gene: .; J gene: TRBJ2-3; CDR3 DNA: TGTGCCAGCAGAGGGGTAGAAGATACGCAGTATTTT; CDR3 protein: CASRGVEDTQYF
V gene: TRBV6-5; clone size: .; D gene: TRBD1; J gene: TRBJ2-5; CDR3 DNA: TGTGCCAGCGGGACAGGGGCTCTCCAAGAGACCCAGTACTTC; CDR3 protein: CASGTGALQETQYF
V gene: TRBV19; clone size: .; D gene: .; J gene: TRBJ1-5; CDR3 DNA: TGTGCCAGTAGGGGTGGTCAGGGGCGCAATCAGCCCCAGCATTTT; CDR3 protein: CASRGGQGRNQPQHF
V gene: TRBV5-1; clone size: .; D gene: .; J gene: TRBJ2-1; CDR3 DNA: TGCGCCAGCAGCTTGGAGGCGGGAACCTCCTACAATGAGCAGTTCTTC; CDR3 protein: CASSLEAGTSYNEQFF